This T cell receptor (beta chain) was profiled in a study of human T cells and chemical hapten exposure (dated by TCRdb to the early 2020s). Regarding the complete study: For sensitization, 2% DPC in acetone was applied to a roughly 2 cm by roughly 2 cm area of upper inner arm skin. Blood was sampled from patients pre-sensitization (week 0) and at 2, 6 and about 24 weeks after DPC sensitization. Patch testing was performed on the upper back with Finn chambers containing 0.01% DPC, and the patch tests were scored after 6 days according to International Contact Dermatitis Research Group standards. The mostly female patient cohort included alopecia areata with under or over 50% scalp involvement, alopecia totalis and alopecia universalis. Libraries were pooled for sequencing, and variation in per-sample TCR yields was attributed mainly to small differences in library volumes within the pool. Blood for TCR sequencing was provided by twenty-nine alopecia patients at one to four time points (pre-sensitization, 2, 6 and 24 weeks). Throughout the approximately 25-week study period, patients were also given weekly therapeutic DPC doses on the scalp. In alopecia patients, the study followed how the peripheral blood TCR repertoire changed in vivo over primary and secondary sensitization to diphenylcyclopropenone (DPC), a hapten. Broad study findings and their caveats: Compared with pre-sensitization or healthy control sets, expanded TCRs formed significantly more large CDR3 similarity clusters, which is consistent with antigen-driven responses. DPC sensitization did not change the number of TCRs with a frequency above 1 in 1000, and there was no evidence of changes in global repertoire structure. Repeated subsampling changed both the strength of the expansion versus patch-test correlation and the threshold at which that correlation became significant. A positive correlation was found between the number of PT1 expanded TCRs and patch test score, with significance reached at thresholds 8, 16 and 32 but not 4. Because all patients had alopecia, a presumed autoimmune disease, the immune response of the patients might differ from that of healthy individuals.

Preparation of the library involved RACE. Sequencing was performed on a NextSeq 500. Library preparation attached unique molecular identifiers to individual cDNA molecules for quantitative, reproducible TCR counting. Each blood RNA sample was used to sequence both TCR alpha and TCR beta chains. As for the authors' bioinformatics: The median number of TCRs per sample was over 85,000, ranging from 23,224 to 690,600. The Decombinator software suite was used to annotate the V, J and CDR3 of the TCR reads. For the PS versus PT1 abundance plots, all samples were subsampled to the same number of TCRs (28,000). TCRs were defined as expanded if absent before sensitization and observed at least eight times at the 2-week time point. TCRdb itself trimmed the public reads at Q25 with fastp, ran MiXCR and retained productive beta chains. Every CDR3 protein is listed once, alongside the most common genes and DNA of its rows. These V and J calls rely on TCRdb rather than the paper's analysis. The sample includes 120,000 or so distinct CDR3 sequences, with roughly 15% observed a single time. 0.8% to 1% of the sample goes to the ten largest clones.

Concerning this clonotype itself: Its recognized antigen is unknown. Per-base qualities were not stored, and no clone one base away is much larger.

Sample time point, as interpreted from the label and publication: patch test 1, 2 weeks after DPC sensitization. This specimen's treatment or condition label, interpreted: therapeutic diphenylcyclopropenone sensitization with weekly scalp DPC. At every patch-test visit, the blood draw took place before the patch test was put on. Eligible patients were aged 18 to 70, diagnosed with alopecia, deemed suitable for DPC therapy, and excluded if pregnant. Total RNA was extracted from unfractionated whole blood that had been collected in Tempus Blood RNA tubes. V drops 5 bases and J drops 2 bases, leaving 16 bases in between. Measured from the cysteine to the phenylalanine, the CDR3 is 16 residues long. The CDR3 DNA has 48 bases and is translated from base 1. From the germline V gene, CDR1 is SGHTA and CDR2 is FQGTGA.

This TCR was sampled from a man aged 18 to 29 with alopecia areata. Some clones in this sample may be carry-over from other donors' samples. Material: whole blood, obtained in connection with sensitization to the hapten diphenylcyclopropenone (DPC). The rearranged chain carries TRBV7-3 and TRBJ2-1, and the D gene may be TRBD1, 5 bases matching. The CDR3 loop reads CASSPSTAVTYNEQFF. The DNA sequence reads TGTGCCAGCAGCCCCTCGACAGCCGTTACCTACAATGAGCAGTTCTTC.